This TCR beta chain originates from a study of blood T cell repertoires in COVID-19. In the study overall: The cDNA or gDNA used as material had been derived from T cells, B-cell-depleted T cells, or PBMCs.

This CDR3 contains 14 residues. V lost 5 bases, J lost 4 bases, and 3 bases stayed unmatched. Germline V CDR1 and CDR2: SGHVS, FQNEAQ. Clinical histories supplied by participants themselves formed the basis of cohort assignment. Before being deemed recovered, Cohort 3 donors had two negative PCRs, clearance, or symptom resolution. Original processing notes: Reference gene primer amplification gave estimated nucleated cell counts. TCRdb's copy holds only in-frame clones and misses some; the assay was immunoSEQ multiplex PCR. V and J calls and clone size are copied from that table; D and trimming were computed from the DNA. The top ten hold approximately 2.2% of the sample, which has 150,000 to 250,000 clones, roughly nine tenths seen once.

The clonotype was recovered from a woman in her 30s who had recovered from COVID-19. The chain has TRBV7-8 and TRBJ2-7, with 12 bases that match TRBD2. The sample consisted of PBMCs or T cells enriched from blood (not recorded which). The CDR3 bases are TGTGCCAGCAGCCTACTAGCGGGGGGTTACGAGCAGTACTTC. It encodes CASSLLAGGYEQYF.